This TCR beta chain was observed in a study of CD8+CD57+ T cells in acquired aplastic anemia. Study summary: Across the sorted CD4+ and CD8+ cells, DNA amounts averaged roughly 3.5 ug.

Using genomic DNA as the template, TCR beta VDJ and CDR3 profiling was carried out. Using its own MiXCR run on the reads, TCRdb lists one record per CDR3 protein. The data show around 180,000 distinct CDR3 sequences, about half seen once. The CDR3 runs 15 residues. Germline CDR1 and CDR2: DFQATT and SNEGSKA (reference sequence). The V gene end was trimmed by 3 bases and the J gene end by 9 bases; junction bases not matched to a gene: 11. An expansion of CD8+CD57+ cells by flow cytometry had been shown in patients chosen for sequencing. Ten or more counts support this clonotype. The TCR originated in a human donor with aplastic anemia. The chain recombines TRBV20-1 with TRBJ2-7; 13 nucleotides align to TRBD2. The sample taken for sequencing was sorted CD4+, CD8+, or CD8+CD57+ T cells (not recorded which) from PBMCs. CDR3 nucleotide sequence: TGCAGTGCTAGCGCCGGGACTAGCGGGATTACGGCGCAGTACTTC. Translated, it gives CSASAGTSGITAQYF.